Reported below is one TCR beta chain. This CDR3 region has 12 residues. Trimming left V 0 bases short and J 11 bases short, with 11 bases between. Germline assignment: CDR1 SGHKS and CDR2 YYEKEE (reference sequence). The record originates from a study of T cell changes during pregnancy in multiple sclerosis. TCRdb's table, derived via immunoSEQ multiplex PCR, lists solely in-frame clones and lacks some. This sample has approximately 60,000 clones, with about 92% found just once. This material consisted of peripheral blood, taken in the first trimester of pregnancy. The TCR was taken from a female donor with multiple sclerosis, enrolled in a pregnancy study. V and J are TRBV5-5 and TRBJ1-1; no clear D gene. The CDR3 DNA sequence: TGTGCCAGCAGCTTGGTAGACCTGGAGGCTTTCTTT. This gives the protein CASSLVDLEAFF.